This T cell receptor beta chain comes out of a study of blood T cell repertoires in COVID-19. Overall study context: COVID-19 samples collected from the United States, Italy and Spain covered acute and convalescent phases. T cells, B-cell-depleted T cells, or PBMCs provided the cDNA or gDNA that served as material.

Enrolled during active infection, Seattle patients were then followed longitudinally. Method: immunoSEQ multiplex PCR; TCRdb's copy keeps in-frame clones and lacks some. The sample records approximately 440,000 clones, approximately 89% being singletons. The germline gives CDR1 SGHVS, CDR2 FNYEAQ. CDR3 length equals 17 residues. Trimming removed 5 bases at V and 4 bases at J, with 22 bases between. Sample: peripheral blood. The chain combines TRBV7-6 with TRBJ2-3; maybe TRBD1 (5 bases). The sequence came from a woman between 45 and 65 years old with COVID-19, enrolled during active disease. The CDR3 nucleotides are TGTGCCAGCAGCCACAGGATGATGGGGCCCCTGCCAGATACGCAGTATTTT. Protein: CASSHRMMGPLPDTQYF.